The 21 T cell receptor beta chains reported below all come from one sample, sequenced in a study of cytomegalovirus exposure and HLA in healthy donors. The primer mix had 60 Vbeta and 13 Jbeta primers. Profiled with immunoSEQ multiplex PCR; TCRdb holds only in-frame clones, not every one. This sample carries approximately 110,000 clones, 73% of them seen once, and the ten largest clones take approximately 4.3%. Sample: PBMCs. The source is a man in his sixties in good health and CMV-seropositive.

V gene TRBV9 combines with J gene TRBJ2-7; 7 positions agree with TRBD1. V trimming: 3 bases; J trimming: 5 bases; junction bases outside the gene matches: 8. Looked up from germline, CDR1 is SGDLS and CDR2 is YYNGEE. CDR3 size: 14 residues. The CDR3 sequence: CASSADRVRDEQYF. CDR3 in DNA: TGTGCCAGCAGCGCCGACAGGGTAAGAGACGAGCAGTACTTC.

The chain joins TRBV2 to TRBJ1-2, with TRBD1 matching 8 bases. The germline V gene encodes CDR1 SNHLY and CDR2 FYNNEI. The CDR3 contains 12 residues. Trimming removed 6 bases from V and 7 bases from J; junction bases left unmatched: 4. The DNA for the CDR3 is TGTGCCAGCAGGCCAGACAGGGGTGGCTACACCTTC. It codes for CASRPDRGGYTF.

The gene calls are TRBV6-5 and TRBJ1-2; D gene unclear. Germline V CDR1 and CDR2: MNHEY, SVGAGI. This CDR3 is 14 amino acids long. V was trimmed by 2 bases and J by 8 bases, leaving 15 bases between them. The CDR3 reads CASSYGQAYLGYTF. CDR3 sequence (DNA): TGTGCCAGCAGTTACGGGCAGGCGTACCTAGGCTACACCTTC.

The genes are TRBV6-4 and TRBJ1-6, with 10 bases aligning to TRBD1. V was pared by 6 bases and J by 9 bases, with 8 bases of the junction left unmatched. Germline V gene data show CDR1 as MRHNA and CDR2 as SNTAGT. The CDR3 runs 15 residues. CDR3 in amino acids: CASSQSGTGASPLHF. CDR3 nucleotides: TGTGCCAGCAGCCAATCCGGGACAGGGGCTTCACCCCTCCACTTT.

V gene TRBV7-6 combines with J gene TRBJ1-6, with TRBD1 matching 7 bases. V lost 6 bases to trimming and J lost 7 bases; unmatched junction nucleotides: 6. CDR1 is SGHVS and CDR2 is FNYEAQ in the germline V gene. This CDR3 has 14 residues. CDR3 bases: TGTGCCAGCAGTATTGGACAGGAGAATTCACCCCTCCACTTT. Its protein product is CASSIGQENSPLHF. The whole variable domain, remainder taken from reference TRBV7-6 and TRBJ1-6, is GAGVSQSPRYKVTKRGQDVALRCDPISGHVSLYWYRQALGQGPEFLTYFNYEAQQDKSGLPNDRFSAERPEGSISTLTIQRTEQRDSAMYRCASSIGQENSPLHFGNGTRLTVT.

The chain recombines TRBV2 with TRBJ1-6; TRBD1 matches at 9 bases. The CDR3 consists of 15 residues. The germline V gene encodes CDR1 SNHLY and CDR2 FYNNEI. V was pared by 6 bases and J by 10 bases, with 10 bases of the junction left unmatched. The CDR3 sequence is CASRSEGQGSSPLHF. In DNA form, the CDR3 reads TGTGCCAGCAGGTCAGAGGGACAGGGTAGCTCACCCCTCCACTTT.

The chain has TRBV6-6 and TRBJ1-5; 7 positions agree with TRBD1. J lost 9 bases, V lost 4 bases, and 9 bases had no gene match. Germline assignment: CDR1 MNHNY and CDR2 SVGAGI (reference sequence). The CDR3 has 14 residues. CDR3 in DNA: TGTGCCAGCAGTTCGACAGGGCCCGGGAGGCCCCAGCATTTT. Its protein product is CASSSTGPGRPQHF.

The chain carries TRBV27 and TRBJ1-3, with 8 bases aligning to TRBD1. Trimming took 6 bases from V and 4 from J; bases not matched to a gene: 2. The germline gives CDR1 MNHEY, CDR2 SMNVEV (reference sequence). The CDR3 is 13 residues long. CDR3 nucleotide sequence: TGTGCCAGCAGCAGGACAGGGGGAAACACCATATATTTT. It is translated as CASSRTGGNTIYF.

The chain has TRBV5-1 and TRBJ1-2; 7 bases are shared with TRBD1. Trimming cost V 2 bases and J 5 bases; bases outside gene matches: 0. Germline loops: CDR1 SGHRS, CDR2 YFSETQ. The CDR3 has 12 amino acids. The CDR3 bases are TGCGCCAGCAGCTTACAGGGGTATGGCTACACCTTC. Its translation is CASSLQGYGYTF. Full variable domain (missing parts from reference TRBV5-1 and TRBJ1-2): KAGVTQTPRYLIKTRGQQVTLSCSPISGHRSVSWYQQTPGQGLQFLFEYFSETQRNKGNFPGRFSGRQFSNSRSEMNVSTLELGDSALYLCASSLQGYGYTFGSGTRLTVV.

This chain connects TRBV28 to TRBJ1-1; D gene ambiguous. The length of the CDR3 is 12 residues. Germline CDR1 MDHEN, CDR2 SYDVKM. Trimming removed 6 bases from V and 7 bases from J, with 12 bases in between. The CDR3 here is CASSPPEFEAFF. Here the CDR3 DNA reads TGTGCCAGCAGCCCACCGGAGTTTGAAGCTTTCTTT. Full variable domain (rest looked up from reference TRBV28 and TRBJ1-1): DVKVTQSSRYLVKRTGEKVFLECVQDMDHENMFWYRQDPGLGLRLIYFSYDVKMKEKGDIPEGYSVSREKKERFSLILESASTNQTSMYLCASSPPEFEAFFGQGTRLTVV.

The gene calls are TRBV28 and TRBJ1-2; 7 positions match TRBD1. The CDR3 runs 14 residues. Looked up from germline, CDR1 is MDHEN and CDR2 is SYDVKM. After removal of 5 bases from V and 4 bases from J, the junction contained 7 bases not matched to a gene. CDR3 DNA: TGTGCCAGCAGTACGGGACAGTCCCTCTATGGCTACACCTTC. Encoded protein: CASSTGQSLYGYTF.

This chain links TRBV14 with TRBJ2-3, with 9 bases identical to TRBD2. Germline lookup yields CDR1 SGHDN and CDR2 FVKESK. V was clipped by 3 bases and J by 2 bases; unmatched bases: 6. The CDR3 is 16 amino acids. CDR3 loop: CASSHRAGGPTDTQYF. The DNA of the CDR3 is TGTGCCAGCAGCCATAGAGCGGGGGGTCCCACAGATACGCAGTATTTT.

The V and J genes are TRBV5-1 and TRBJ1-4, with TRBD1 as a possible D gene (5 bases). Germline-derived CDR1 and CDR2 are SGHRS and YFSETQ. The CDR3 runs to 16 residues. Trimming took 5 bases from V and 7 from J, leaving 21 bases between them. The CDR3 nucleotides are TGCGCCAGCAGTCAAAATTCCAGGGAAGTTCGTGAAAAACTGTTTTTT. As protein: CASSQNSREVREKLFF.

The V call is TRBV6-1, the J call TRBJ2-2; D is possibly TRBD2 (6 bases). Germline lookup yields CDR1 MNHNS and CDR2 SASEGT. V was clipped by 10 bases and J by 2 bases, with 14 bases between them. The CDR3 is 14 amino acids. The CDR3 here is CAIGRGDNTGELFF. CDR3 nucleotides: TGTGCCATCGGGAGAGGGGACAACACCGGGGAGCTGTTTTTT.

The chain uses TRBV7-3 and TRBJ1-2; 7 positions agree with TRBD1. This CDR3 contains 15 residues. CDR1 and CDR2 from the germline V gene are SGHTA and FQGTGA. The junction had 4 bases not matched to a gene; V was cut back by 1 base and J by 2 bases. CDR3 nucleotide sequence: TGTGCCAGCAGCTTAATCCCGGGACAGAACTATGGCTACACCTTC. Translating gives CASSLIPGQNYGYTF. Looking up the rest from reference TRBV7-3 and TRBJ1-2 gives the full variable domain: GAGVSQTPSNKVTEKGKYVELRCDPISGHTALYWYRQSLGQGPEFLIYFQGTGAADDSGLPNDRFFAVRPEGSVSTLKIQRTERGDSAVYLCASSLIPGQNYGYTFGSGTRLTVV.

The chain carries TRBV5-1 and TRBJ2-5; a possible D gene is TRBD1 (6 bases). This CDR3 spans 13 amino acids. V lost 5 bases, J lost 3 bases, and 11 bases lay in between. CDR1 SGHRS and CDR2 YFSETQ come from the germline V gene. CDR3 loop: CASRRGSEETQYF. CDR3 nucleotide sequence: TGCGCCAGCAGAAGGGGGTCGGAAGAGACCCAGTACTTC.

The rearrangement links TRBV6-1 to TRBJ1-1, with a tentative D call TRBD1 (6 bases). V lost 7 bases to trimming and J lost 1 base, with 10 bases between them. In germline, CDR1 is MNHNS, CDR2 SASEGT. The length of the CDR3 is 13 residues. CDR3 region: CASNPTGNTEAFF. Written as DNA, the CDR3 is TGTGCCAGCAACCCGACAGGGAACACTGAAGCTTTCTTT.

The gene calls are TRBV28 and TRBJ1-4; weak D call: TRBD1 (5 bases). Deletions cut 8 bases from V and 0 bases from J, with 7 bases between. The length of the CDR3 is 13 residues. The germline CDR1 and CDR2 sequences are MDHEN and SYDVKM. CDR3 DNA sequence: TGTGCCAGCGACAGTGCAACTAATGAAAAACTGTTTTTT. It is translated as CASDSATNEKLFF.

This chain connects TRBV18 to TRBJ1-4; a weak D match, TRBD1 (6 bases). The V end lost 3 bases, the J end lost 6 bases, and 17 bases lay between the germline ends. Per germline, CDR1 KGHSH and CDR2 LQKENI. The CDR3 has 16 amino acids. CDR3 sequence: CASSPPGAGSDEKLFF. In nucleotides, the CDR3 is TGTGCCAGCTCACCCCCAGGGGCGGGTTCAGATGAAAAACTGTTTTTT.

The V and J genes are TRBV5-6 and TRBJ1-2; 7 bases map to TRBD1. V gave up 4 bases and J gave up 8 bases; unmatched junction bases: 14. Germline values: CDR1 SGHDT, CDR2 YYEEEE. The CDR3 consists of 15 residues. CDR3 sequence (DNA): TGTGCCAGCAGCCGTTCAAACAGGGGCTTCGAGGGCTACACCTTC. Amino acid sequence: CASSRSNRGFEGYTF.

A note on this clone: This CDR3 is also generated by other DNA sequences in the sample. The V gene is TRBV5-4, the J gene TRBJ1-5, with a weak D call TRBD1 (6 bases). Between the trimmed V and J ends, which lost 4 bases and 2 bases, there was a span of 7 bases. CDR1 SGHNT and CDR2 YYREEE come from the germline V gene (reference sequence). The CDR3 totals 13 residues. CDR3 sequence: CASSAGGNQPQHF. Written as DNA, the CDR3 is TGTGCCAGCAGCGCAGGGGGCAATCAGCCCCAGCATTTT.